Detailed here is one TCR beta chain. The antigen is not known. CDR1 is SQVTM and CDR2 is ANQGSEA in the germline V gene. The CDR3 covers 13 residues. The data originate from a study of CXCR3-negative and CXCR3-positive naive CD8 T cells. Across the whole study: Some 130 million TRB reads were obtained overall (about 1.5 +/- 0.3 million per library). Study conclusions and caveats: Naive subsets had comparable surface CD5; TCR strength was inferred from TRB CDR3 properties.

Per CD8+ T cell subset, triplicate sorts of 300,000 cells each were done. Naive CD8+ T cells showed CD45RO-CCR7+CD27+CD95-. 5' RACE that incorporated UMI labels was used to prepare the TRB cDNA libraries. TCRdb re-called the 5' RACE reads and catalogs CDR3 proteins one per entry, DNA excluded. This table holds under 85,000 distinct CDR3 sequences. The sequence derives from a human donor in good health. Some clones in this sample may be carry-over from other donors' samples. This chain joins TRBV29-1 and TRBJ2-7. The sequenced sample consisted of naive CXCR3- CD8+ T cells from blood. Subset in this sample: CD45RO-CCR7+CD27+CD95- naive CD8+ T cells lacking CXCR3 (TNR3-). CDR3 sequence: CSVSGGVVHEQYF.